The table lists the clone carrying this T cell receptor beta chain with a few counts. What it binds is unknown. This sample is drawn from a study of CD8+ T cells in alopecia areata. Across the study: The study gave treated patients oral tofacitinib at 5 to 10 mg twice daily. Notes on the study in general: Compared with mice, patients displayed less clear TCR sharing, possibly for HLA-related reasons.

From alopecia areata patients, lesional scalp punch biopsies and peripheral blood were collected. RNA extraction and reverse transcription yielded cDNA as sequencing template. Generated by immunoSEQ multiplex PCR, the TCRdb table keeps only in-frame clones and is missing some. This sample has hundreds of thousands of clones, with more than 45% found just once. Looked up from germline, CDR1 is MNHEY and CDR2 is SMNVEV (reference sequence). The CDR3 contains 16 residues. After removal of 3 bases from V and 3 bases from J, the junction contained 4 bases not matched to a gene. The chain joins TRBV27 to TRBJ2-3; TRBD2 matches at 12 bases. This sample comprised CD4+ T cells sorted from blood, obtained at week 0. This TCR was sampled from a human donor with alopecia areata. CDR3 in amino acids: CASSFKTSGGTDTQYF. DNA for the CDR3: TGTGCCAGCAGTTTCAAGACTAGCGGGGGAACAGATACGCAGTATTTT.